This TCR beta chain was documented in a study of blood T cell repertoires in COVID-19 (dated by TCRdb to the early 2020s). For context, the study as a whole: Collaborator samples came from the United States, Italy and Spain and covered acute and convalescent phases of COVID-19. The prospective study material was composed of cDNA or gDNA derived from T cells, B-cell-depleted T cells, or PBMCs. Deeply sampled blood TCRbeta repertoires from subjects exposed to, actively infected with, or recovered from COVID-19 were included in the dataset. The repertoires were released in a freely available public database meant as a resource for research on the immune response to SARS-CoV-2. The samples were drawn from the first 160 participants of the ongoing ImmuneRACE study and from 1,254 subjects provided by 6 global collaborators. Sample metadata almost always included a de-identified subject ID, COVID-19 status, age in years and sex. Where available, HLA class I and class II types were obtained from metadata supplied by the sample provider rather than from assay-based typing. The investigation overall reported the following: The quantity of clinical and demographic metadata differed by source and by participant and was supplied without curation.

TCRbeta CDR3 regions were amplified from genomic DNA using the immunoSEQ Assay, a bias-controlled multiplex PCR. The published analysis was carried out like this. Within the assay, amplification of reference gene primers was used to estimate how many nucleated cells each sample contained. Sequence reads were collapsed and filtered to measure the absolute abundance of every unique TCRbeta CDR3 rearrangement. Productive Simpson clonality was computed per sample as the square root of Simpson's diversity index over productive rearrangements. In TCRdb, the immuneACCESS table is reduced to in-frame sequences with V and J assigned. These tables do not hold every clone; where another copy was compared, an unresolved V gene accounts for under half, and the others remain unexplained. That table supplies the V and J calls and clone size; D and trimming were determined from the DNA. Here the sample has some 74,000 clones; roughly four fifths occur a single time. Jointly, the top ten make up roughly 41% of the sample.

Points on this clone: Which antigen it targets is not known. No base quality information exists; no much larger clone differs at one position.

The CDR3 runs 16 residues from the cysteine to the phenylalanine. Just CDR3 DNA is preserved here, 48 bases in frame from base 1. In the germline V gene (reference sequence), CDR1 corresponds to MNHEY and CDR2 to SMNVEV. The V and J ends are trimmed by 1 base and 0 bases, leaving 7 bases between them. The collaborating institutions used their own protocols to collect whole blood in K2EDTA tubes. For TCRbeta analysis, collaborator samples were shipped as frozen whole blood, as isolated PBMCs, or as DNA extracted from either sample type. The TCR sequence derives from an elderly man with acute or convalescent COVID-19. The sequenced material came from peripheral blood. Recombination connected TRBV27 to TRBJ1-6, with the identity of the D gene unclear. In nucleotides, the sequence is TGTGCCAGCAGTTTATTTCGGAGCTCCTATAATTCACCCCTCCACTTT. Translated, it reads CASSLFRSSYNSPLHF.